This entry describes one T cell receptor (beta chain). This sample is part of a study of blood T cell repertoires in COVID-19. Study context: Acute and convalescent COVID-19 specimens originated in the United States, Italy and Spain. PBMCs, B-cell-depleted T cells, or T cells were the source of the cDNA or gDNA that made up the material.

Germline lookup yields CDR1 LNHDA and CDR2 SQIVND (reference sequence). Between the trimmed V and J ends, which lost 1 base and 1 base, there was a span of 7 bases. This CDR3 spans 14 amino acids. How the authors handled the data: Nucleated cell counts were estimated from reference gene primer amplification. This table comes from immunoSEQ multiplex PCR, and its TCRdb copy is limited to in-frame clones, with some not included. For V, J and clone size, that table is used; D and trimming come from the DNA. The table shows 150,000 to 200,000 clones, with 80% to 85% occurring only once. V is TRBV19 and J is TRBJ1-1; no definite D call. Sequenced: peripheral blood. The clonotype originates from a woman aged 25 to 39 with acute or convalescent COVID-19. CDR3 residues: CASSIGTPNTEAFF. The CDR3 coding sequence is TGTGCCAGTAGTATAGGAACACCGAACACTGAAGCTTTCTTT.